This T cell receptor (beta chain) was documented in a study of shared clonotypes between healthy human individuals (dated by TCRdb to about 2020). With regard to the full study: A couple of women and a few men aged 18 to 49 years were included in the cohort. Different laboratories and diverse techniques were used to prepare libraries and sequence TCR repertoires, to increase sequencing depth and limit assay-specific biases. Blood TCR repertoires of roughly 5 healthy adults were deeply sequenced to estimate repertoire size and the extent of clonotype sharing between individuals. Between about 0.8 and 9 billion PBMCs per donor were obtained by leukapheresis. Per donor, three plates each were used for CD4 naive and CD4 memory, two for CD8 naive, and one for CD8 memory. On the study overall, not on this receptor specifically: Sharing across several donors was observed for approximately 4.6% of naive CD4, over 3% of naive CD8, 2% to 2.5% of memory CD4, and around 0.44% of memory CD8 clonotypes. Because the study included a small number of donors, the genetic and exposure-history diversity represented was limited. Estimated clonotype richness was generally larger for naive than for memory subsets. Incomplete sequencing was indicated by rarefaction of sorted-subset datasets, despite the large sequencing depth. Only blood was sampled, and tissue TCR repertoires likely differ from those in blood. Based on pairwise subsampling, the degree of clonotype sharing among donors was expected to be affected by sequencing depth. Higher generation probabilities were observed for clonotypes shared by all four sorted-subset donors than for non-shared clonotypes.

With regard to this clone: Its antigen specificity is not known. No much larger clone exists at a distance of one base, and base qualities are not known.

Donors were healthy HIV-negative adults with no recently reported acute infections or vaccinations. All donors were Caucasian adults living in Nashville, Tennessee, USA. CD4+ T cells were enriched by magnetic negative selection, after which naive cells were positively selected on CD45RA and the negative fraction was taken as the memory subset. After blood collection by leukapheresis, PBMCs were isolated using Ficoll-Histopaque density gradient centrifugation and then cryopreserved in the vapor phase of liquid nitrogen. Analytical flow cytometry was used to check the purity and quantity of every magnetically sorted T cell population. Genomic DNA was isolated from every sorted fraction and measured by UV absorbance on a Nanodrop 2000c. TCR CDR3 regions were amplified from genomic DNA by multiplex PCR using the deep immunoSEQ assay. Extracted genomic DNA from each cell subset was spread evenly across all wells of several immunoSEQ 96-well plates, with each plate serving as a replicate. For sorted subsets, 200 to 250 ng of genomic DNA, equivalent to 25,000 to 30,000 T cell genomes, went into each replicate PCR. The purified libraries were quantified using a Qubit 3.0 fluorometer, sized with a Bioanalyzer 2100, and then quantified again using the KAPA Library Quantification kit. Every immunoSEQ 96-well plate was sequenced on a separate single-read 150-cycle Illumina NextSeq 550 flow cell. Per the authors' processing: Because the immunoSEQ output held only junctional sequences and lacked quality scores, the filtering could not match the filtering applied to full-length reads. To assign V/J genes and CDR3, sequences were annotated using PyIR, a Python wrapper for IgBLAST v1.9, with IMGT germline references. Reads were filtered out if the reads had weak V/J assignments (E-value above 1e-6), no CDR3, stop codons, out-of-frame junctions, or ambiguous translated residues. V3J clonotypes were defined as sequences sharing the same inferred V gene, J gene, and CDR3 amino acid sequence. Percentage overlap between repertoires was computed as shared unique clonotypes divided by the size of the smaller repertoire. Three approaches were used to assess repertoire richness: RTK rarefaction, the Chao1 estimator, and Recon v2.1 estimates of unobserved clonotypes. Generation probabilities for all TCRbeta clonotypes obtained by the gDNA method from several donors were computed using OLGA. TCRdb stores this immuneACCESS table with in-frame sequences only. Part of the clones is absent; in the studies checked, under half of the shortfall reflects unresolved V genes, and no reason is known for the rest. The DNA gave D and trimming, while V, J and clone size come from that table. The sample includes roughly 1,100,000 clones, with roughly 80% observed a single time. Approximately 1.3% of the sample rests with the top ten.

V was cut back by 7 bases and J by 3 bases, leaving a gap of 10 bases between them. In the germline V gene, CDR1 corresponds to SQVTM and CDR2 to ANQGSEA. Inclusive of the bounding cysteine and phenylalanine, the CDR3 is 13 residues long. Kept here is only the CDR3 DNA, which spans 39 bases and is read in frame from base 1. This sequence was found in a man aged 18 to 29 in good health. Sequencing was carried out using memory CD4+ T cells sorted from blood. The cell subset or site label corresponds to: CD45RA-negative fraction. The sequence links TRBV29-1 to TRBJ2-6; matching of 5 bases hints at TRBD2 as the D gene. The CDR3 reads CSALEDGANVLTF. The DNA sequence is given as TGCAGCGCCCTGGAGGATGGGGCCAACGTCCTGACTTTC.